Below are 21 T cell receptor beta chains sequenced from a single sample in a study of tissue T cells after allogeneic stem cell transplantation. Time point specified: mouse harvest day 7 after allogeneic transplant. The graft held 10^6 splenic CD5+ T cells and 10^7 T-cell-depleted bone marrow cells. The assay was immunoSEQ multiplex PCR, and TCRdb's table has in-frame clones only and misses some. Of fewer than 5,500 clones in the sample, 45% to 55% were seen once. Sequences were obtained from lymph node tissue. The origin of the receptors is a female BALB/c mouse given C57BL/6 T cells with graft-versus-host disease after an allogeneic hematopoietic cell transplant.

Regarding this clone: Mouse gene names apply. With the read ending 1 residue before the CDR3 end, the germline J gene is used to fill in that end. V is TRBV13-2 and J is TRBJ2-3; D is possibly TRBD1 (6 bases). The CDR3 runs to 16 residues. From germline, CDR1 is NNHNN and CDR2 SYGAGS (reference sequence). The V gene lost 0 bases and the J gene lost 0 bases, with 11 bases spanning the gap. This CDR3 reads CASGDAGTTSAETLYF. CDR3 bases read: TGTGCCAGCGGTGATGCTGGGACAACTAGTGCAGAAACGCTGTAT.

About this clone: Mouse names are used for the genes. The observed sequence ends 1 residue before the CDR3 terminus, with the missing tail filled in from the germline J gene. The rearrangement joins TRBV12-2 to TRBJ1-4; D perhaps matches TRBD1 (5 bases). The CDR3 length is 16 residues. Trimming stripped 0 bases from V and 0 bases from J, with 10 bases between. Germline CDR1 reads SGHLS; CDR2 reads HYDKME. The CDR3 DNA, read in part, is TGTGCCAGCTCTCTCACGGGGGGAATTTCCAACGAAAGATTATTT. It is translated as CASSLTGGISNERLF. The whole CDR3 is CASSLTGGISNERLFF.

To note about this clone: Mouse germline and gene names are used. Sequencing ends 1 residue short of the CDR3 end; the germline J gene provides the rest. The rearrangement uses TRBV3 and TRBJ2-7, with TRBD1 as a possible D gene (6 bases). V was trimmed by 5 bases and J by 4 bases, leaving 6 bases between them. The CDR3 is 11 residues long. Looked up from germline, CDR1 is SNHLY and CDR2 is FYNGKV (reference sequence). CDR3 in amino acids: CASSDRYEQYF. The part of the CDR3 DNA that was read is TGTGCCAGCAGCGACAGGTATGAACAGTAC.

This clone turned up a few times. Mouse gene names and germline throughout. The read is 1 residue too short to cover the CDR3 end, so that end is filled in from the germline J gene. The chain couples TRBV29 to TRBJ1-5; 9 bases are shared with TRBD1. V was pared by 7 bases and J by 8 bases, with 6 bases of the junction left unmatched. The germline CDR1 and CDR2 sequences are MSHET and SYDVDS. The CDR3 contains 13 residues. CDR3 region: CASTPGQGEAPLF. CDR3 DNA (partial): TGTGCTAGCACCCCGGGACAGGGAGAGGCTCCGCTT.

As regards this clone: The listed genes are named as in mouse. The CDR3 loop reads CASSSTGPTGQLYF. CDR3 DNA (partial): TGTGCCAGCAGTTCGACAGGGCCCACCGGGCAGCTCTAC. The chain couples TRBV26 to TRBJ2-2; TRBD1 aligns across 7 bases. The sequenced fragment ends 1 residue before the CDR3 boundary, so the rest is inferred from the germline J gene. Unmatched junction bases numbered 4, after V lost 5 bases and J lost 4 bases. CDR1 is KGHPV, CDR2 FQNQEV, per germline (reference sequence). The CDR3 extends over 14 amino acids.

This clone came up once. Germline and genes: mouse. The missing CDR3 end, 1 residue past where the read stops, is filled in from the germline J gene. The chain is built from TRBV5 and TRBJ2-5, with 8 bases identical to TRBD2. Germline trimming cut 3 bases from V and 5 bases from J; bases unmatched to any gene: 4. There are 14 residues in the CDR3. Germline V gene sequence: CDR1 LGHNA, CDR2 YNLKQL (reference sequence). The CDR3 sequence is CASSQGLDRDTQYF. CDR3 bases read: TGTGCCAGCAGCCAGGGACTGGATAGAGACACCCAGTAC.

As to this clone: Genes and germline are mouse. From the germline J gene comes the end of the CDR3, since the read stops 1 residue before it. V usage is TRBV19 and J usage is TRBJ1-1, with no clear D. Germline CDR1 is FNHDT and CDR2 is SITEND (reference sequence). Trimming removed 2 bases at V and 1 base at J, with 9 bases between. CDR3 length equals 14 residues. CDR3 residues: CASSIPGGNTEVFF. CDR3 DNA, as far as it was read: TGTGCCAGCAGTATCCCCGGCGGGAACACAGAAGTCTTC.

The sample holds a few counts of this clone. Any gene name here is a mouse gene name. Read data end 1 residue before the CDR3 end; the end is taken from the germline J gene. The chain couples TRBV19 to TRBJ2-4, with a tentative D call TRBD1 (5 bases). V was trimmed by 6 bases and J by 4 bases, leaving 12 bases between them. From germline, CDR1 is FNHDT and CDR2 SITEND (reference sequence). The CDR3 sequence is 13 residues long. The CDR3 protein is CASTFRVKNTLYF. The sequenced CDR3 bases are TGTGCCAGCACCTTCAGGGTGAAAAACACCTTGTAC.

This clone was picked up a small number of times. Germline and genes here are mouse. CDR3 amino acids: CASTKTGGRYEQYF. The sequenced part of the CDR3 DNA is TGTGCCAGCACCAAGACTGGGGGTCGCTATGAACAGTAC. The chain is built from TRBV19 and TRBJ2-7; 9 nucleotides line up with TRBD2. The read ends 1 residue early relative to the CDR3; the germline J gene fills the gap. With 6 bases clipped from V and 3 bases from J, the junction kept 7 bases outside the gene matches. The CDR3 sequence is 14 residues long. Germline V CDR1 and CDR2: FNHDT, SITEND (reference sequence).

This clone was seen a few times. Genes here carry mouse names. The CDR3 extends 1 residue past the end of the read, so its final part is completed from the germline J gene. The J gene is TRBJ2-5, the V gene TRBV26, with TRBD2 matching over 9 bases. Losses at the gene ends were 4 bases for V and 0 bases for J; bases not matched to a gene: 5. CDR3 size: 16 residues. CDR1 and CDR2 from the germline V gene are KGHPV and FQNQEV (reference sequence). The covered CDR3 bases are TGTGCCAGCAGTCCCGGACTGGGGCTTAACCAAGACACCCAGTAC. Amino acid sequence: CASSPGLGLNQDTQY. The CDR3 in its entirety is CASSPGLGLNQDTQYF.

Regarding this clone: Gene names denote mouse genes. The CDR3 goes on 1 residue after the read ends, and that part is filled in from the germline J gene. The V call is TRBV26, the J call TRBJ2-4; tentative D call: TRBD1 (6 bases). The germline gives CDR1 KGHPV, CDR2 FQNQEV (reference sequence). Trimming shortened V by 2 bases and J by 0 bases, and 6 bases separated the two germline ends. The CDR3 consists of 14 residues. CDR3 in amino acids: CASSLGTSQNTLYF. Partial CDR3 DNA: TGTGCCAGCAGTCTGGGGACAAGTCAAAACACCTTGTAC. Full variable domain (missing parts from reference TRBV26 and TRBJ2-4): NSKVIQTPRYLVKGQGQKAKMRCIPEKGHPVVFWYQQNKNNEFKFLINFQNQEVLQQIDMTEKRFSAECPSNSPCSLEIQSSEAGDSALYLCASSLGTSQNTLYFGAGTRLSVL.

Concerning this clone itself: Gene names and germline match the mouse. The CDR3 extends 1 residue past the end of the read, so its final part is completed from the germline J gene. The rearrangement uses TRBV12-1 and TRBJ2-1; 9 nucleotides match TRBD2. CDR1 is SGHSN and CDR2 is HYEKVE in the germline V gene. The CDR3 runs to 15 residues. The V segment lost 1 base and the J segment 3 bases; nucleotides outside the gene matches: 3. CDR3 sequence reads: CASSLSGGGYAEQFF. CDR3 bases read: TGTGCCAGCTCTCTTTCTGGGGGGGGCTATGCTGAGCAGTTC.

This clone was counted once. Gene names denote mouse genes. The part of the CDR3 DNA that was read is TGTGCCAGCAGTCTGGGGACAGGGAATTCTGGAAATACGCTCTAT. Translation: CASSLGTGNSGNTLY. The whole CDR3 is CASSLGTGNSGNTLYF. The V call is TRBV26, the J call TRBJ1-3; 9 bases fit TRBD1. The sequenced fragment ends 1 residue before the CDR3 boundary, so the rest is inferred from the germline J gene. The germline V gene has CDR1 KGHPV and CDR2 FQNQEV (reference sequence). This CDR3 is 16 amino acids long. V shed 2 bases, J shed 0 bases, and the junction held 2 bases outside the gene matches.

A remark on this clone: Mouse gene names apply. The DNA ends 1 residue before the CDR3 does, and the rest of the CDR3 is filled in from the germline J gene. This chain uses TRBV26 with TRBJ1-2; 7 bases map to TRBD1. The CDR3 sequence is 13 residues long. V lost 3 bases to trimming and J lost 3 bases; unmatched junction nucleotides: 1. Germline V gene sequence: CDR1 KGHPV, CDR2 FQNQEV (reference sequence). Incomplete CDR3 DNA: TGTGCCAGCAGTCTCCAGGGGGACTCCGACTACACC. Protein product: CASSLQGDSDYT. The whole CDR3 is CASSLQGDSDYTF. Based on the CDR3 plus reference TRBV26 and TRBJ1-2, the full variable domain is NSKVIQTPRYLVKGQGQKAKMRCIPEKGHPVVFWYQQNKNNEFKFLINFQNQEVLQQIDMTEKRFSAECPSNSPCSLEIQSSEAGDSALYLCASSLQGDSDYTFGSGTRLLVI.

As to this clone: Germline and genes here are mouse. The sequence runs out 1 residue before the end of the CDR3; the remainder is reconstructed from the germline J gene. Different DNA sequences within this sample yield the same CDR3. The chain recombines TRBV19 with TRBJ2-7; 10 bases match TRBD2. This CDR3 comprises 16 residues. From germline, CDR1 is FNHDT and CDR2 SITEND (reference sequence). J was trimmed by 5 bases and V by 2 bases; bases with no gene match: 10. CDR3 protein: CASSIGAGGARDEQYF. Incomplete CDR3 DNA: TGTGCCAGCAGTATCGGGGCTGGGGGGGCGCGGGATGAACAGTAC.

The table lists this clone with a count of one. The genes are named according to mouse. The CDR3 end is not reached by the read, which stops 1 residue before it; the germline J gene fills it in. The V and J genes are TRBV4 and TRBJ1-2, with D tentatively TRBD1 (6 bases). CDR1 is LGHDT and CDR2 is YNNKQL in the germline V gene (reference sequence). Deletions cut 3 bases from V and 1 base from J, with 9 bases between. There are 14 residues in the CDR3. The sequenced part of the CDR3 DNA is TGTGCCAGCAGCTATGGGACAATAAACTCCGACTACACC. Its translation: CASSYGTINSDYT. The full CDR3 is CASSYGTINSDYTF.

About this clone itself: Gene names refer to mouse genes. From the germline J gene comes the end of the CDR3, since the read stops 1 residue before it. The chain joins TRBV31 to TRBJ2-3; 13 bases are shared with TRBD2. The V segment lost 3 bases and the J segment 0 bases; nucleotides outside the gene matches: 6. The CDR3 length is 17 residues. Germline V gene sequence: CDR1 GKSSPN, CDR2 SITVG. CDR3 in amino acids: CAWSSGLGGTSAETLYF. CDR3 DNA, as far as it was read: TGTGCCTGGAGCTCGGGACTGGGGGGGACTAGTGCAGAAACGCTGTAT.

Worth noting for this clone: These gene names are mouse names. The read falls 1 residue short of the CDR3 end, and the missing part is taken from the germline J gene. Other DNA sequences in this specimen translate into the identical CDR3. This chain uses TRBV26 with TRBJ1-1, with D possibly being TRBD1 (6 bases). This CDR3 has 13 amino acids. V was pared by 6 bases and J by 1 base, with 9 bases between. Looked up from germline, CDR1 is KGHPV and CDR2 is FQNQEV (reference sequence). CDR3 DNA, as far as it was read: TGTGCCAGCAGCCCGGGACAAAACACAGAAGTCTTC. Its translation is CASSPGQNTEVF. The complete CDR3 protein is CASSPGQNTEVFF. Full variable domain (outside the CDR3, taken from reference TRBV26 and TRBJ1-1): NSKVIQTPRYLVKGQGQKAKMRCIPEKGHPVVFWYQQNKNNEFKFLINFQNQEVLQQIDMTEKRFSAECPSNSPCSLEIQSSEAGDSALYLCASSPGQNTEVFFGKGTRLTVV.

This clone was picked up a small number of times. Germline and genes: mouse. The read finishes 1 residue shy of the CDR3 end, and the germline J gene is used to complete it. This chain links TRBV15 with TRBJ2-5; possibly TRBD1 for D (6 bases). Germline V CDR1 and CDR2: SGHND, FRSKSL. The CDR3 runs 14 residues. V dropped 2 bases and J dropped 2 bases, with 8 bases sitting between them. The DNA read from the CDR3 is TGTGCCAGCAGTTTAAGGGACATCCAAGACACCCAGTAC. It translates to CASSLRDIQDTQY. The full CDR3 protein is CASSLRDIQDTQYF.

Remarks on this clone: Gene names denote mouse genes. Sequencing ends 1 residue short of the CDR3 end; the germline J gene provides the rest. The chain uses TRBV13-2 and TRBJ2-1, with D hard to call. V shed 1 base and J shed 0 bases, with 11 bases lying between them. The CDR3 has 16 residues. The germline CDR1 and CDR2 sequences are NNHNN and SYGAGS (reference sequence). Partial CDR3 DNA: TGTGCCAGCGGTGATCTCCTGGAATATAACTATGCTGAGCAGTTC. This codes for CASGDLLEYNYAEQF. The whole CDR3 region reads CASGDLLEYNYAEQFF.

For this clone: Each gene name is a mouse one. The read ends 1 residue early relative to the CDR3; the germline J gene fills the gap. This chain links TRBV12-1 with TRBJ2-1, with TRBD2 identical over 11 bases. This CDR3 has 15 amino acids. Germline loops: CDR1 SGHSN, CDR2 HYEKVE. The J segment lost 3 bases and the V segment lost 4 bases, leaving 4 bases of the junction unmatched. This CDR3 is CASSLDWGGYAEQFF. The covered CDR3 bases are TGTGCCAGCTCCCTTGACTGGGGGGGCTATGCTGAGCAGTTC.